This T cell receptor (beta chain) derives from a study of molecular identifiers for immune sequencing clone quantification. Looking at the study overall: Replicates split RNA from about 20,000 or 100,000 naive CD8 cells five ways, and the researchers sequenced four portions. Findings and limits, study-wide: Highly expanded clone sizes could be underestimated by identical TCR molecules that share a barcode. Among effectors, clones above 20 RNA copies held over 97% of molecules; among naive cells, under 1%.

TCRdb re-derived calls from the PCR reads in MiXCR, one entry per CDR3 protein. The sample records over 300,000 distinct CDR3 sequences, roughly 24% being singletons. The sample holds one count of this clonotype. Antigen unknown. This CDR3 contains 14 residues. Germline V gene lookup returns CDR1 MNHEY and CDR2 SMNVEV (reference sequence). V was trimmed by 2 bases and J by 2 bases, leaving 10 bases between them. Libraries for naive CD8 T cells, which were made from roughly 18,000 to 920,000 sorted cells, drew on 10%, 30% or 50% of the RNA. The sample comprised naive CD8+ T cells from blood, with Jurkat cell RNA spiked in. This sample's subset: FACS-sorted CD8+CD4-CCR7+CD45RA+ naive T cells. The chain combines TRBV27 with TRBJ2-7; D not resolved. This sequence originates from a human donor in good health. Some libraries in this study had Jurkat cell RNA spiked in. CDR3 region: CASSLKGPPYEQYF. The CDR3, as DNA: TGTGCCAGCAGTTTAAAAGGTCCACCCTACGAGCAGTACTTC.